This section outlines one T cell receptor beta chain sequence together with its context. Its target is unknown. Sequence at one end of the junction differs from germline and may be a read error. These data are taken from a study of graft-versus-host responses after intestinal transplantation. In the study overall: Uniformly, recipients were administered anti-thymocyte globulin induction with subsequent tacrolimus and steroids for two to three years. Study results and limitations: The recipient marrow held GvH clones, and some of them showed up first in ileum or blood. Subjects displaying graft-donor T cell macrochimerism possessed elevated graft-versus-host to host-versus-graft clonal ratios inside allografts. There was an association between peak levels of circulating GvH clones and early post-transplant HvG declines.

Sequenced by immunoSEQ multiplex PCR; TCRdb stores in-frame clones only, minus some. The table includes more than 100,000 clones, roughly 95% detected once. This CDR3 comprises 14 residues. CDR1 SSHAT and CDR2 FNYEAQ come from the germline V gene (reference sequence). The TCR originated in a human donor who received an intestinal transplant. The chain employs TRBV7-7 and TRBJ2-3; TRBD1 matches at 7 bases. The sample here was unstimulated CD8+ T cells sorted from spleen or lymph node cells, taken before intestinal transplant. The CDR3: CASSSMTGLDTQYF. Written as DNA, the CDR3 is TGTGCTAGCAGCTCGATGACAGGGTTAGATACGCAGTATTTT.